Listed below are T cell receptor beta chains from one sample, sequenced in a study of blood T cell repertoires in COVID-19. The assay was immunoSEQ multiplex PCR, and TCRdb's table has in-frame clones only and misses some. Found here are 190,000 or so clones, under 85% of them singletons; the top ten hold approximately 9.8%. Sequencing was carried out using peripheral blood. These receptors were obtained from a woman at least 80 years old with acute or convalescent COVID-19. CDR3s leave out the opening cysteine and the closing phenylalanine or tryptophan.

V gene: TRBV4-3; CDR3 protein: ASSTARGPNYGYT
V gene: TRBV12-3/TRBV12-4; CDR3 protein: ASSLTERSLEY
V gene: TRBV5-6; CDR3 protein: ASSFGGGASTGELF
V gene: TRBV10-2; CDR3 protein: ASSVGRGNTEAF
V gene: TRBV3-1/TRBV3-2; CDR3 protein: ASSQPGGPEAGYT
V gene: TRBV19; CDR3 protein: ASSPLGLQGDEQF
V gene: TRBV19; CDR3 protein: ASSIDGVTTDTQY
V gene: TRBV5-1; CDR3 protein: ATRTSGSTDTQY
V gene: TRBV6-6; CDR3 protein: ASSYTQGPNQPQH
V gene: TRBV5-6; CDR3 protein: ASSSIGPGDEQY
V gene: TRBV6-5; CDR3 protein: ASSPPGVRRTEAF
V gene: TRBV5-1; CDR3 protein: ASAPGGISHEQY
V gene: TRBV6-2/TRBV6-3; CDR3 protein: ASSYGVAGTDTQY
V gene: TRBV11-2; CDR3 protein: ASSPLTTGGYETQY
V gene: TRBV9; CDR3 protein: ASSVGGRQGSETQY
V gene: TRBV6-7; CDR3 protein: ASSYRSDRGGVITGELF
V gene: TRBV15; CDR3 protein: ATSTRGEQF
V gene: TRBV27; CDR3 protein: ASRRGWSTDTQY
V gene: TRBV5-6; CDR3 protein: ASSDPGTVETQY
V gene: TRBV6-2/TRBV6-3; CDR3 protein: ASSYSIRLASRGETQY
V gene: TRBV6-1; CDR3 protein: ASSEPLWDRGIETQY
V gene: TRBV6-5; CDR3 protein: ASSGDLGNEKLF
V gene: TRBV14; CDR3 protein: ASSLRGFSYNEQF
V gene: TRBV3-1/TRBV3-2; CDR3 protein: ASSQPGGRQF
V gene: TRBV19; CDR3 protein: ASRPVQRGRQPQH
V gene: TRBV5-1; CDR3 protein: ASSLDWTAGRGPLH
V gene: TRBV7-2; CDR3 protein: ASSSQAGGPTSYEQY
V gene: TRBV7-8; CDR3 protein: ASSRRAGTGVSGQY
V gene: TRBV7-2; CDR3 protein: ASSLRGPATNEKLF
V gene: TRBV5-1; CDR3 protein: ASSLSLTGMDHYGYT
V gene: TRBV4-1; CDR3 protein: ASSQVYVYGELF
V gene: TRBV6-6; CDR3 protein: ASSRTQGPVSNYGYT
V gene: TRBV7-9; CDR3 protein: ASSLAEIYGYT
V gene: TRBV5-6; CDR3 protein: ASSPRGGFGANVLT
V gene: TRBV19; CDR3 protein: ASSTSGTVYGYT
V gene: TRBV9; CDR3 protein: ASSPMTASNYGYT
V gene: TRBV7-9; CDR3 protein: ASSLTGGGYT
V gene: TRBV5-1; CDR3 protein: ASSSAGGAGYGYT
V gene: TRBV27; CDR3 protein: ASGRAYNEQF